The subject of this entry is one T cell receptor beta chain. No antigen is known for it. The CDR3 goes on 3 residues after the read ends, and that part is filled in from the germline J gene. Patients and controls were mostly of Caucasian heritage. Each donor provided about 4.5 to 9 ml of heparinized whole blood. The CDR3 consists of 15 residues. CDR1 SGHAT and CDR2 FQNNGV come from the germline V gene. V shed 2 bases and J shed 6 bases, with 15 bases lying between them. The data are from a study of T cell clonality in common variable immunodeficiency. Study-wide results and limits: Authors noted CVID clonality's cause needs subpopulation repertoire sequencing.

Repertoires were generated with immunoSEQ multiplex PCR, while TCRdb's copy carries only in-frame clones and drops some. The sample contains some 54,000 clones, none occurring once; 2% to 2.5% lies in the top ten. The sample consisted of peripheral blood mononuclear cells. The receptor was isolated from a person aged 18 to 70 in good health. The chain is built from TRBV11-2 and TRBJ2-3, with D unclear. The sequenced part of the CDR3 DNA is TGTGCCAGCAGCTTAAGTCCAGCCGCCGGGGATACG. It codes for CASSLSPAAGDT. The entire CDR3 protein reads CASSLSPAAGDTQYF.